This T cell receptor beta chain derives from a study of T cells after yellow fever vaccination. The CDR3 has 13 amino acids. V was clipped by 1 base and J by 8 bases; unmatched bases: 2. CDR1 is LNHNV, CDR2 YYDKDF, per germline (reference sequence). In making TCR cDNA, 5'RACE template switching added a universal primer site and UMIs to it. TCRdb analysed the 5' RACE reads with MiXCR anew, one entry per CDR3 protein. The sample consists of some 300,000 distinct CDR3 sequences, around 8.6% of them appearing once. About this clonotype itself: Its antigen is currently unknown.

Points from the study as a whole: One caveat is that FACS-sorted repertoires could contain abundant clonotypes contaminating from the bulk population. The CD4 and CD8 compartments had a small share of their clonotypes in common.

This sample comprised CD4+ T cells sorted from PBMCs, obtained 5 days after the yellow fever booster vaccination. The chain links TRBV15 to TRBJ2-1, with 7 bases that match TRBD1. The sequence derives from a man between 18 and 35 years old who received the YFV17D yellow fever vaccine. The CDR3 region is CATSRGDRDEQFF. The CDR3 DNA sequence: TGTGCCACCAGCAGAGGCGACAGGGATGAGCAGTTCTTC.